These 19 T cell receptor beta chains were all obtained from the same sample, sequenced in a study of shared clonotypes between healthy human individuals. Generated by immunoSEQ multiplex PCR, the TCRdb table keeps only in-frame clones and is missing some. The sample contains about 490,000 clones, about 82% of which appear only once. Material: PBMCs. Receptors originate from a woman aged 40 to 55 in good health. Some clones in this sample may be carry-over from other donors' samples.

The rearrangement links TRBV28 to TRBJ2-7; TRBD2 is a possible D gene (6 bases). Trimming cost V 5 bases and J 2 bases, with 16 bases left between them. The CDR3 contains 15 residues. The germline V gene has CDR1 MDHEN and CDR2 SYDVKM. The CDR3 here is CASSTLGTFTYEQYF. The DNA for the CDR3 is TGTGCCAGCAGTACCCTCGGGACTTTTACCTACGAGCAGTACTTC.

The chain recombines TRBV6-6 with TRBJ2-7; a weak D match, TRBD1 (6 bases). V gave up 4 bases and J gave up 3 bases, with 13 bases separating them. CDR1 MNHNY and CDR2 SVGAGI come from the germline V gene (reference sequence). The CDR3 has 14 residues. DNA for the CDR3: TGTGCCAGCAGTTCCGGGACAAGGAACTACGAGCAGTACTTC. It translates to CASSSGTRNYEQYF.

This clone was counted between two and nine times. V usage is TRBV29-1 and J usage is TRBJ1-5, with 9 bases aligning to TRBD1. From germline, CDR1 is SQVTM and CDR2 ANQGSEA. The CDR3 has 14 amino acids. V shed 6 bases and J 4 bases; nucleotides not matched to a gene: 7. This CDR3 reads CSVQPGQGNQPQHF. CDR3 nucleotide sequence: TGCAGCGTACAGCCGGGACAGGGAAATCAGCCCCAGCATTTT.

V gene TRBV21-1 combines with J gene TRBJ2-7; TRBD2 is the table's D call and was not checked against the DNA. TRBV21-1 is termed a pseudogene. CDR3 length: 17 residues. The CDR3 region has the DNA TGTGCCAGCACCCCGGGGCAGCGGGAGTGGGGAACCTACGAGCAGTACTTC. It yields the protein CASTPGQREWGTYEQYF.

The chain has TRBV19 and TRBJ2-7; the match to TRBD2 covers 7 bases. J gave up 4 bases and V 5 bases, and 8 bases lay outside the gene matches. CDR3 length: 14 amino acids. Germline V gene lookup returns CDR1 LNHDA and CDR2 SQIVND (reference sequence). CDR3 protein: CASSALADLYEQYF. As DNA, the CDR3 is TGTGCCAGTAGTGCTCTAGCGGATTTGTACGAGCAGTACTTC.

This chain uses TRBV27 with TRBJ2-7; 9 bases are shared with TRBD1. Losses at the gene ends were 5 bases for V and 5 bases for J; bases not matched to a gene: 7. This CDR3 region has 14 residues. Germline lookup yields CDR1 MNHEY and CDR2 SMNVEV (reference sequence). The CDR3 DNA sequence: TGTGCCAGCAGTCTCGCGGGACAGGGAAACGAGCAGTACTTC. Translation: CASSLAGQGNEQYF.

The chain recombines TRBV7-9 with TRBJ2-7; 10 nucleotides align to TRBD2. Germline loops: CDR1 SEHNR, CDR2 FQNEAQ (reference sequence). V lost 4 bases, J lost 4 bases, and 7 bases stayed unmatched. CDR3 length: 15 amino acids. Written as DNA, the CDR3 is TGTGCCAGCAGCTCGGGCGGGACTAGCGTGTACGAGCAGTACTTC. Encoded protein: CASSSGGTSVYEQYF. Complete variable domain (other parts from reference TRBV7-9 and TRBJ2-7): DTGVSQNPRHKITKRGQNVTFRCDPISEHNRLYWYRQTLGQGPEFLTYFQNEAQLEKSRLLSDRFSAERPKGSFSTLEIQRTEQGDSAMYLCASSSGGTSVYEQYFGPGTRLTVT.

To note about this clone: This could be a read error, since a much larger clone is one nucleotide away. The same CDR3 also results from other DNA sequences found in this sample. V gene TRBV30 combines with J gene TRBJ2-2; no clear D. The germline gives CDR1 GTSNPN, CDR2 SVGIG (reference sequence). This CDR3 contains 13 residues. The CDR3 coding sequence is TGTGCCTGGAGTCGCTTTCGGGCCGGCGAGCTGTTTTTT. This sequence encodes CAWSRFRAGELFF.

The gene calls are TRBV18 and TRBJ2-5, with 8 bases matching TRBD2. This CDR3 region has 15 residues. Germline V lookup: CDR1 KGHSH, CDR2 LQKENI. V dropped 2 bases and J dropped 2; count of bases not matched to a gene: 4. The CDR3 DNA reads TGTGCCAGCTCACCAATTCCTAGCGGGCAAGAGACCCAGTACTTC. Translating gives CASSPIPSGQETQYF. Together with reference TRBV18 and TRBJ2-5, the CDR3 gives the full variable domain: NAGVMQNPRHLVRRRGQEARLRCSPMKGHSHVYWYRQLPEEGLKFMVYLQKENIIDESGMPKERFSAEFPKEGPSILRIQQVVRGDSAAYFCASSPIPSGQETQYFGPGTRLLVL.

The chain links TRBV20-1 to TRBJ2-7, with D possibly being TRBD2 (6 bases). The CDR3 is made up of 11 amino acids. The V gene's germline CDR1 is DFQATT and CDR2 SNEGSKA (reference sequence). Trimming cost V 8 bases and J 2 bases, with 10 bases left between them. CDR3 sequence reads: CSPGETYEQYF. For the CDR3, the DNA is TGCAGTCCGGGGGAAACCTACGAGCAGTACTTC.

The chain is built from TRBV6-6 and TRBJ2-4, with D unclear. Per germline, CDR1 MNHNY and CDR2 SVGAGI (reference sequence). V was pared by 8 bases and J by 0 bases, with 5 bases between. This CDR3 has 12 amino acids. This chain's CDR3 is CASSGAKNIQYF. Written as DNA, the CDR3 is TGTGCCAGCTCGGGAGCCAAAAACATTCAGTACTTC.

The chain links TRBV15 to TRBJ2-3; TRBD2 aligns across 7 bases. This CDR3 comprises 17 residues. Germline lookup yields CDR1 LNHNV and CDR2 YYDKDF (reference sequence). Germline trimming cut 0 bases from V and 3 bases from J; bases unmatched to any gene: 9. CDR3 loop: CATSRDRGGRGTDTQYF. DNA for the CDR3: TGTGCCACCAGCAGAGATAGGGGCGGGAGAGGGACAGATACGCAGTATTTT.

V gene TRBV5-4 combines with J gene TRBJ1-2; D gene ambiguous. Germline V gene data show CDR1 as SGHNT and CDR2 as YYREEE (reference sequence). Trimming cost V 3 bases and J 5 bases, with 8 bases left between them. The CDR3 totals 12 residues. The chain's CDR3 is CASSSEEYGYTF. The CDR3 bases are TGTGCCAGCAGCTCTGAGGAGTATGGCTACACCTTC.

The rearrangement joins TRBV11-3 to TRBJ2-5, with 11 nucleotides matching TRBD1. There are 16 residues in the CDR3. Looked up from germline, CDR1 is SGHNT and CDR2 is YENEEA. V shed 2 bases, J shed 5 bases, and the junction held 7 bases outside the gene matches. CDR3: CASSLRGTGGLETQYF. DNA for the CDR3: TGTGCCAGCAGCTTAAGGGGGACAGGGGGTCTGGAGACCCAGTACTTC.

V usage is TRBV9 and J usage is TRBJ2-1; 11 bases line up with TRBD2. The trim removed 0 bases at V and 13 bases at J, leaving 9 bases unmatched. The CDR3 totals 15 residues. In germline, CDR1 is SGDLS, CDR2 YYNGEE. CDR3 in DNA: TGTGCCAGCAGCGTAGCTTCGGATAGCGGGAGGGTTCAGTTCTTC. Protein: CASSVASDSGRVQFF.

Only a few counts were recorded for this clone. The V call is TRBV2, the J call TRBJ1-2, with D perhaps matching TRBD1 (5 bases). Trimming removed 4 bases at V and 0 bases at J, with 9 bases between. This CDR3 comprises 14 residues. Germline lookup yields CDR1 SNHLY and CDR2 FYNNEI. CDR3 in amino acids: CASSVQVANYGYTF. CDR3 sequence (DNA): TGTGCCAGCAGTGTACAGGTCGCTAACTATGGCTACACCTTC. Drawing the rest from reference TRBV2 and TRBJ1-2, the complete variable domain is EPEVTQTPSHQVTQMGQEVILRCVPISNHLYFYWYRQILGQKVEFLVSFYNNEISEKSEIFDDQFSVERPDGSNFTLKIRSTKLEDSAMYFCASSVQVANYGYTFGSGTRLTVV.

This clone was picked up a small number of times. V is TRBV19 and J is TRBJ2-6; D is undetermined. Germline values: CDR1 LNHDA, CDR2 SQIVND (reference sequence). The V end lost 9 bases, the J end lost 1 base, and 13 bases lay between the germline ends. The CDR3 sequence is 15 residues long. The DNA for the CDR3 is TGTGCCAGCCGGATTTACGGGTCTGGGGCCAACGTCCTGACTTTC. This translates into CASRIYGSGANVLTF. The variable domain in full, with the rest retrieved from reference TRBV19 and TRBJ2-6, is DGGITQSPKYLFRKEGQNVTLSCEQNLNHDAMYWYRQDPGQGLRLIYYSQIVNDFQKGDIAEGYSVSREKKESFPLTVTSAQKNPTAFYLCASRIYGSGANVLTFGAGSRLTVL.

J is TRBJ2-3 and V is TRBV19; 8 nucleotides line up with TRBD2. CDR3 length: 15 residues. Germline assignment: CDR1 LNHDA and CDR2 SQIVND (reference sequence). J lost 2 bases, V lost 2 bases, and 3 bases had no gene match. The CDR3, as DNA: TGTGCCAGTAGTATAATAGCGGGGCCCACAGATACGCAGTATTTT. This sequence encodes CASSIIAGPTDTQYF.

The chain combines TRBV7-2 with TRBJ2-1, with 9 bases aligning to TRBD2. Germline values: CDR1 SGHTA, CDR2 FQGNSA. V shed 3 bases and J 5 bases; nucleotides not matched to a gene: 2. This CDR3 region has 14 residues. The CDR3 here is CASSFQRGDNEQFF. The CDR3 region has the DNA TGTGCCAGCAGCTTCCAGCGGGGGGACAATGAGCAGTTCTTC.